This T cell receptor (beta chain) emerged from a study of shared clonotypes between healthy human individuals. Study-level points and caveats: Shared across four donors were roughly 4.7% of the naive CD4 clonotypes.

The repertoire was sequenced with immunoSEQ multiplex PCR; TCRdb's copy has only in-frame clones and lacks some. The data contain more than 2 million clones, around 96% of them singletons. The table lists this clone with a count of one. Its target is unknown. Naive CD8 cells were CD45RO-negative, positively selected for CCR7, excluding terminally differentiated effector memory CD45RA+ cells. The receptor was isolated from a man between 18 and 29 years old in good health. The sample consisted of naive CD8+ T cells sorted from blood.

The DNA for the CDR3 is TGTGCCAGCAGCTTATCCACGGGGAGTGAGCAGTTCTTC. Translated, it gives CASSLSTGSEQFF. The rearrangement uses TRBV7-9 and TRBJ2-1; a weak D match, TRBD2 (5 bases). There are 13 residues in the CDR3. CDR1 and CDR2 from the germline V gene are SEHNR and FQNEAQ (reference sequence). V shed 2 bases and J shed 9 bases, with 11 bases lying between them.